The 15 T cell receptor beta chains presented below share a single source sample, sequenced in a study of cytomegalovirus exposure and HLA in healthy donors. The primer mix had 60 Vbeta and 13 Jbeta primers. The data were produced by immunoSEQ multiplex PCR, yet TCRdb's version contains in-frame clones alone and is incomplete. The data hold 120,000 to 150,000 clones, with 75% to 80% observed a single time. The sequenced material came from PBMCs. These receptors were taken from a male donor in good health and CMV-seronegative.

Worth noting for this clone: Other DNA sequences from this sample encode an identical CDR3 as well. V and J are TRBV9 and TRBJ2-5; 7 bases fit TRBD1. Germline V gives CDR1 SGDLS, CDR2 YYNGEE. The CDR3 consists of 14 residues. Trimming at V came to 3 bases and at J to 2 bases, leaving 4 bases not matched to a gene. The CDR3 nucleotides are TGTGCCAGCAGCGCCCGGGACAGACAAGAGACCCAGTACTTC. Translated, it gives CASSARDRQETQYF.

V is TRBV5-1 and J is TRBJ2-3; 13 bases agree with TRBD2. Germline trimming cut 2 bases from V and 4 bases from J; bases unmatched to any gene: 10. Per the germline V gene, CDR1 is SGHRS and CDR2 is YFSETQ. The CDR3 has 18 residues. The chain's CDR3 is CASSFIGTSGKLADTQYF. CDR3 coding DNA: TGCGCCAGCAGCTTTATTGGGACTAGCGGGAAATTGGCAGATACGCAGTATTTT.

The gene calls are TRBV29-1 and TRBJ1-1; D is ambiguous. The CDR3 is 13 residues long. Germline CDR1 is SQVTM and CDR2 is ANQGSEA. Deletions cut 5 bases from V and 1 base from J, with 11 bases between. CDR3 DNA sequence: TGCAGCGTTAACGGTGGAGAGAACACTGAAGCTTTCTTT. This gives the protein CSVNGGENTEAFF.

V and J are TRBV29-1 and TRBJ1-1; weak D call: TRBD1 (6 bases). Deletions cut 6 bases from V and 2 bases from J, with 7 bases between. CDR1 and CDR2 from the germline V gene are SQVTM and ANQGSEA. This CDR3 contains 11 residues. The CDR3 region is CSVDSNTEAFF. The CDR3, as DNA: TGCAGCGTGGACAGCAACACTGAAGCTTTCTTT.

This rearrangement joins TRBV6-1 to TRBJ1-1, with TRBD1 identical over 12 bases. Germline-derived CDR1 and CDR2 are MNHNS and SASEGT. Losses at the gene ends were 6 bases for V and 0 bases for J; bases not matched to a gene: 2. The CDR3 is made up of 15 amino acids. CDR3 coding DNA: TGTGCCAGCAGCCGGGACAGGGGGCTGAACACTGAAGCTTTCTTT. Translation gives CASSRDRGLNTEAFF.

This chain links TRBV9 with TRBJ1-3, with no clear D. Trimming left V 4 bases short and J 1 base short, with 15 bases between. The germline V gene has CDR1 SGDLS and CDR2 YYNGEE. The CDR3 runs to 16 residues. DNA for the CDR3: TGTGCCAGCAGCCCCTCCCCCACAGAGTCTGGAAACACCATATATTTT. This sequence encodes CASSPSPTESGNTIYF.

This clone has just a few counts. The rearrangement links TRBV19 to TRBJ2-1; maybe TRBD1 (5 bases). Germline CDR1 is LNHDA and CDR2 is SQIVND (reference sequence). CDR3 length: 15 residues. Between the trimmed V and J ends, which lost 3 bases and 3 bases, there was a span of 12 bases. DNA for the CDR3: TGTGCCAGTAGTATGAATCAGGGAAACTACAATGAGCAGTTCTTC. Encoded protein: CASSMNQGNYNEQFF.

The rearrangement uses TRBV18 and TRBJ1-2; 7 bases fit TRBD1. The CDR3 is 15 residues long. Germline V CDR1 and CDR2: KGHSH, LQKENI. J lost 0 bases, V lost 3 bases, and 4 bases had no gene match. CDR3 amino acids: CASSPGQTTNYGYTF. The CDR3 DNA sequence: TGTGCCAGCTCACCGGGACAGACGACTAACTATGGCTACACCTTC. Based on the CDR3 plus reference TRBV18 and TRBJ1-2, the full variable domain is NAGVMQNPRHLVRRRGQEARLRCSPMKGHSHVYWYRQLPEEGLKFMVYLQKENIIDESGMPKERFSAEFPKEGPSILRIQQVVRGDSAAYFCASSPGQTTNYGYTFGSGTRLTVV.

The CDR3: CASSSRQGDYTEAFF. The CDR3 DNA follows: TGTGCCAGCAGCTCCAGACAGGGTGATTACACTGAAGCTTTCTTT. V and J are TRBV7-9 and TRBJ1-1; 7 bases map to TRBD1. The CDR3 totals 15 residues. The germline gives CDR1 SEHNR, CDR2 FQNEAQ (reference sequence). Trimming took 4 bases from V and 3 from J; bases not matched to a gene: 8.

The chain is built from TRBV10-3 and TRBJ1-3, with D tentatively TRBD1 (6 bases). The CDR3 loop spans 15 amino acids. CDR1 is ENHRY, CDR2 SYGVKD, per germline. V was pared by 5 bases and J by 0 bases, with 11 bases between. The CDR3 spells CAISQTGSSGNTIYF. CDR3 sequence (DNA): TGTGCCATCAGTCAGACAGGTTCCTCTGGAAACACCATATATTTT.

The chain has TRBV6-5 and TRBJ1-1, with 7 bases lining up with TRBD1. The V gene end was trimmed by 4 bases and the J gene end by 5 bases; junction bases not matched to a gene: 10. There are 15 residues in the CDR3. CDR1 and CDR2 (germline): MNHEY, SVGAGI. CDR3 in DNA: TGTGCCAGCAGTTTAGAGGGGGCATCGGTAACTGAAGCTTTCTTT. This encodes CASSLEGASVTEAFF.

This clone was counted between two and nine times. The V call is TRBV27, the J call TRBJ2-7; maybe TRBD2 (5 bases). The CDR3 has 13 residues. V lost 6 bases and J 2 bases, leaving 11 bases between the germline ends. The germline gives CDR1 MNHEY, CDR2 SMNVEV (reference sequence). The CDR3 DNA follows: TGTGCCAGCAGGACGACGGGGACCTACGAGCAGTACTTC. It translates to CASRTTGTYEQYF.

This rearrangement joins TRBV7-9 to TRBJ1-1; TRBD1 aligns across 9 bases. J lost 1 base, V lost 3 bases, and 3 bases had no gene match. Germline CDR1 is SEHNR and CDR2 is FQNEAQ (reference sequence). The CDR3 runs 15 residues. The CDR3 reads CASSFTGGANTEAFF. The CDR3 DNA follows: TGTGCCAGCAGCTTTACAGGGGGCGCGAACACTGAAGCTTTCTTT.

With respect to this clone: The same CDR3 can be traced to other DNA sequences in this sample. The chain joins TRBV2 to TRBJ1-1; 8 positions match TRBD1. CDR3 length equals 13 residues. Germline lookup yields CDR1 SNHLY and CDR2 FYNNEI. V trimming: 6 bases; J trimming: 1 base; junction bases outside the gene matches: 1. The CDR3, as DNA: TGTGCCAGCAGCGGACAGGGGAACACTGAAGCTTTCTTT. This codes for CASSGQGNTEAFF.

V gene TRBV9 combines with J gene TRBJ2-7, with 7 nucleotides matching TRBD2. Germline loops: CDR1 SGDLS, CDR2 YYNGEE. The CDR3 is 14 residues long. V shed 3 bases and J 2 bases; nucleotides not matched to a gene: 5. The CDR3 protein is CASSATGGTYEQYF. The DNA of the CDR3 is TGTGCCAGCAGCGCAACCGGGGGGACCTACGAGCAGTACTTC.